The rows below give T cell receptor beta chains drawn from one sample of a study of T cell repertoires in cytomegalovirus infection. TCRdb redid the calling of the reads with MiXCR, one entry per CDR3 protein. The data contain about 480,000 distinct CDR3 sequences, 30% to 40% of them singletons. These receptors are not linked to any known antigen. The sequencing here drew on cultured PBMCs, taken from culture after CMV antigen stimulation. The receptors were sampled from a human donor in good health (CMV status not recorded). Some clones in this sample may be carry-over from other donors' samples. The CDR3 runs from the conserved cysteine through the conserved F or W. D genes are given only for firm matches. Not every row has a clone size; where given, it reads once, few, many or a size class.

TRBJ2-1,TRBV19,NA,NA,TGTGCCAGTAGTATAGGTCGGGCACGGAGGCACTCCTACAATGAGCAGTTCTTC,CASSIGRARRHSYNEQFF
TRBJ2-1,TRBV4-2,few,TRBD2,TGTGCCAGCAGCCAATATAGCGGGATCTCCTACAATGAGCAGTTCTTC,CASSQYSGISYNEQFF
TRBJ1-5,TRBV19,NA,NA,TGTGCCAGTAGTCCCACGACAAGTAGCAATCAGCCCCAGCATTTT,CASSPTTSSNQPQHF
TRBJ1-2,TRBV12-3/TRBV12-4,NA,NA,TGTGCCAGCACCGATGTACAGGAATCATCCTTTTACACCTTC,CASTDVQESSFYTF
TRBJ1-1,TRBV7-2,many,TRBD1,TGTGCCAGCAGCAAAAGGGGGCGCGACACTGAAGCTTTCTTT,CASSKRGRDTEAFF
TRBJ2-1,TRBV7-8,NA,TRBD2,TGTGCCAGCAGCTTTGCTAGCGGTTTGCCCAATGAGCAGTTCTTC,CASSFASGLPNEQFF
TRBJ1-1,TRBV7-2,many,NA,TGTGCCAGCAGCTTAATCGGCAGGGTAACTGAAGCTTTCTTT,CASSLIGRVTEAFF
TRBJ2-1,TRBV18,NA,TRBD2,TGTGCCAGCTCACCCAGGGGGGCCGGGACTAGCGGACGTAACAATGAGCAGTTCTTC,CASSPRGAGTSGRNNEQFF
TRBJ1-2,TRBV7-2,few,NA,TGTGCCAGCAGCTTAATAGGCCCGTCAGGGTTCGGCTATGGCTACACCTTC,CASSLIGPSGFGYGYTF
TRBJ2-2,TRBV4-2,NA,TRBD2,TGTGCCAGCAGCCAAGATGGGGGAAGCGGGAGGTTCCTCACCGGGGAGCTGTTTTTT,CASSQDGGSGRFLTGELFF
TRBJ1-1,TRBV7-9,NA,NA,TGTGCCAGCAGTTACAGAGAGGTGAACACTGAAGCTTTCTTT,CASSYREVNTEAFF
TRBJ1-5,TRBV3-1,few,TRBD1,TGTGCCAGCAGCTCCACAGGGGCGCGGGGGTATGGCAATCAGCCCCAGCATTTT,CASSSTGARGYGNQPQHF
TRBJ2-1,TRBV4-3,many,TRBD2,TGCGCCAGCAGCCAAGAAGCCCCCCTAGCGGGAGCCTACAATGAGCAGTTCTTC,CASSQEAPLAGAYNEQFF
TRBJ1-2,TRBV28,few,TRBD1,TGTGCCAGCAAAATCGGGGACAGGAACTATGGCTACACCTTC,CASKIGDRNYGYTF
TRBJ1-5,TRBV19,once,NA,TGTGCCAGTAGTATAAGAGGGGATAGCAATCAGCCCCAGCATTTT,CASSIRGDSNQPQHF
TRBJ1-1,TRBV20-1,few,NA,TGCAGTGCTAGAGATCCGCGACAGTTGAACACTGAAGCTTTCTTT,CSARDPRQLNTEAFF
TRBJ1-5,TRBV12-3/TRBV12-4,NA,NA,TGTGCCAGCAGTGAGGGTGTCCAGCCCCAGCATTTT,CASSEGVQPQHF
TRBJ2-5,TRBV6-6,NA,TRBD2,TGTGCCAGCAGTTACCCCGGACTAGCAGAGACCCAGTACTTC,CASSYPGLAETQYF
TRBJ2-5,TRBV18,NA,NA,TGTGCCAGCTCACCACAGGGGATGGTCCTGGAGACCCAGTACTTC,CASSPQGMVLETQYF
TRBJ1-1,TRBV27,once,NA,TGTGCCAGCAGTTCCGCGACAGTGAACACTGAAGCTTTCTTT,CASSSATVNTEAFF
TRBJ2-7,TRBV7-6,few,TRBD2,TGTGCCAGCAGCTTAGCGCAGGGCGGGAGTTCCTACGAGCAGTACTTC,CASSLAQGGSSYEQYF
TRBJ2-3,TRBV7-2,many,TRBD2,TGTGCCAGCAGCTCCCGGAGGTGGGCGGGAGGGCCTCGAGCATTCACAGATACGCAGTATTTT,CASSSRRWAGGPRAFTDTQYF
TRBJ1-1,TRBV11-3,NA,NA,TGTGCCAGCAGCCAATCTACACGAACTGAAGCTTTCTTT,CASSQSTRTEAFF
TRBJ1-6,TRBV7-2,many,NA,TGTGCCAGCAGCCCCCCAAATTCACCCCTCCACTTT,CASSPPNSPLHF
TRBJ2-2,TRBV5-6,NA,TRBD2,TGTGCCAGCAGCTTACCGGGACTAGCGGGATCCGGGGAGCTGTTTTTT,CASSLPGLAGSGELFF
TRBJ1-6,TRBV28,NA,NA,TGTGCCAGCAGTCCTCCACCGCAGGGCCTCCCCTATAATTCACCCCTCCACTTT,CASSPPPQGLPYNSPLHF
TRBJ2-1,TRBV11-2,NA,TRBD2,TGTGCCAGCAGCTTCGGTCTAGCGGAGAATGAGCAGTTCTTC,CASSFGLAENEQFF
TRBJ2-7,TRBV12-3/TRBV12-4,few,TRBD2,TGTGCCAGCAGTTTCAGACCCCGGGGGGGAGAGCAGTACTTC,CASSFRPRGGEQYF
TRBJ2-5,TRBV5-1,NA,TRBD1,TGCGCCAGCAGCGGAGGGGACAGGGGGGAGACCCAGTACTTC,CASSGGDRGETQYF
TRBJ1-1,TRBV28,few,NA,TGTGCCAGCAGTCCCGGAACAGGGAGTGAAGCTTTCTTT,CASSPGTGSEAFF
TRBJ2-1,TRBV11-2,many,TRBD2,TGTGCCAGCAGCCAGACTAGCGGGAGCAATGAGCAGTTCTTC,CASSQTSGSNEQFF
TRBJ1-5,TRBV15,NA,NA,TGTGCCACCAGCAGACCCCAGGGTGGCAATCAGCCCCAGCATTTT,CATSRPQGGNQPQHF
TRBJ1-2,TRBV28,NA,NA,TGTGCCAGCAGTTCATCCGGGGCCGCCACCTTC,CASSSSGAATF
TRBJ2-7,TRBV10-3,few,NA,TGTGCCACCCGCCTGAGTGACGAGCAGTACTTC,CATRLSDEQYF
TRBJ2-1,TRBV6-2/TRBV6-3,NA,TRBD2,TGTGCCAGCAGTTTGTTAGCGGGAGGGCCGTTTGATGAGCAGTTCTTC,CASSLLAGGPFDEQFF
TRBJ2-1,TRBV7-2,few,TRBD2,TGTGCCAGCAGCCCCAAGAGCGGGAGAATCTACAATGAGCAGTTCTTC,CASSPKSGRIYNEQFF
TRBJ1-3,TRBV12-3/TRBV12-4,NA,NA,TGTGCCAGCAGTTTAAGTTCGGGCCCGGGGGGAAACACCATATATTTT,CASSLSSGPGGNTIYF
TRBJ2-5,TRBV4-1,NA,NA,TGCGCCAGCAGCCAAGAAGGCGTGGGGGCCCAAGAGACCCAGTACTTC,CASSQEGVGAQETQYF
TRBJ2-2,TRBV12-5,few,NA,TGTGCTAGTGGCACAGGAGGTACCGGGGAGCTGTTTTTT,CASGTGGTGELFF
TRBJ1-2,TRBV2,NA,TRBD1,TGTGCCAGCAGTGAGCAGGGGGGAGACTATGGCTACACCTTC,CASSEQGGDYGYTF
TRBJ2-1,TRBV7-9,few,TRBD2,TGTGCCAGCAGCCCGACTAGCGGGAGGGATGAGCAGTTCTTC,CASSPTSGRDEQFF
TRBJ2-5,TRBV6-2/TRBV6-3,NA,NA,TGTGCCAGCAGTTGGGCAGGGGCTGAGACCCAGTACTTC,CASSWAGAETQYF
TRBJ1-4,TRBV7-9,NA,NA,TGTGCCAGCGGCCCGGGCCCAGTAAGGGACGAAAAACTGTTTTTT,CASGPGPVRDEKLFF
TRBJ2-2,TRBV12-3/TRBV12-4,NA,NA,TGTGCCAGCAGTTTGGGGGACACCGGGGAGCTGTTTTTT,CASSLGDTGELFF
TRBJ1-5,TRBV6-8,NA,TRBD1,TGTGCCAGCAGTCCCACAAGGACAGGCTATAGCAATCAGCCCCAGCATTTT,CASSPTRTGYSNQPQHF